Reported below is one T cell receptor beta chain. This clone was seen only once. Its antigen has not been determined. No much larger clone exists at a distance of one base, and base qualities are not known. Based on the germline V gene, the CDR1 and CDR2 sequences are SGHTA and FQGNSA. Trimming costs V 5 bases and J 5 bases, and their ends lie 21 bases apart. The CDR3 starts with the cysteine, ends with the phenylalanine, and has 16 residues. The sequence is cut down to CDR3 DNA, 48 bases in frame from base 1. TCRbeta CDR3 regions were amplified from genomic DNA using the immunoSEQ Assay, a bias-controlled multiplex PCR. In the authors' own workflow: The number of nucleated cells in each sample was estimated by amplification of reference gene primers within the assay. Sequence reads were collapsed and filtered to measure the absolute abundance of every unique TCRbeta CDR3 rearrangement. For each sample, productive Simpson clonality was calculated as the square root of Simpson's diversity index across productive rearrangements. The table comes from immuneACCESS by way of TCRdb, which keeps in-frame sequences with V and J called. Part of the clones is missing from these tables; in studies checked, under half for an unresolved V gene and the rest for unknown reasons. V and J calls and clone size are as listed in that table; D and trimming were resolved from the DNA. Counted in this sample were around 200,000 clones; around 85% of them appeared once. Around 5.1% of the sample comes from the top ten.

Whole blood was collected in K2EDTA tubes by collaborating institutions according to the institutions' own protocols. For TCRbeta analysis, collaborators shipped samples in one of three forms: frozen whole blood, isolated PBMCs, or DNA extracted from either of those sample types. The source of the sample is a study of blood T cell repertoires in COVID-19 (dated by TCRdb to 2018 to 2020). For context, the study as a whole: The collaborator samples originated in the United States, Italy and Spain and spanned the acute and convalescent phases of COVID-19. The prospective study material was composed of cDNA or gDNA derived from T cells, B-cell-depleted T cells, or PBMCs. Subjects who had been exposed to COVID-19, were actively infected with it, or had recovered from it provided the deeply sampled blood TCRbeta repertoires that made up the dataset. The repertoires were made available in a free public database intended to serve as a resource for research on the immune response to SARS-CoV-2. The samples were drawn from two sources: the first 160 participants of the ongoing ImmuneRACE study, and fewer than 1,500 subjects contributed by 6 global collaborators. Sample metadata almost always included a de-identified subject ID, COVID-19 status, age in years and sex. Where available, HLA class I and class II types were obtained from metadata supplied by the sample provider rather than from assay-based typing.

General conclusions and limits of the study: The quantity of clinical and demographic metadata differed by source and by participant and was supplied without curation.

The sequenced sample consisted of peripheral blood. Rearrangement joined TRBV7-2 to TRBJ1-1, with TRBD1 perhaps the D gene, on 5 matching bases. This clonotype originated in a human donor in a cohort sampled during active COVID-19. CDR3 reads: CASSPYHGGEGTEAFF. The nucleotides read TGTGCCAGCAGCCCATACCACGGGGGGGAGGGAACTGAAGCTTTCTTT. The CDR3 plus the reference TRBV7-2 and TRBJ1-1 genes for the other parts give the full variable domain: GAGVSQSPSNKVTEKGKDVELRCDPISGHTALYWYRQSLGQGLEFLIYFQGNSAPDKSGLPSDRFSAERTGGSVSTLTIQRTQQEDSAVYLCASSPYHGGEGTEAFFGQGTRLTVV.